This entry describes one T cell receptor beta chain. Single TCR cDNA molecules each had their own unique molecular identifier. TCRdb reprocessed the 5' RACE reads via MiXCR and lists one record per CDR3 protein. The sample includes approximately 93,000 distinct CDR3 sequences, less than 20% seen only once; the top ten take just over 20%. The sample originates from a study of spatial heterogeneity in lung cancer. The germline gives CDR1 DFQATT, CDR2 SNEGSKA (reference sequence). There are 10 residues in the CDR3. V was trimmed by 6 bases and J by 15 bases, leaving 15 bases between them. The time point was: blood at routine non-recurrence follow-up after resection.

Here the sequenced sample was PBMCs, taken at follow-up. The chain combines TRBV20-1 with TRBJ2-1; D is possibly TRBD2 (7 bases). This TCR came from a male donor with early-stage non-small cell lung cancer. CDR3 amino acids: CSARGAPSFF. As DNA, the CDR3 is TGCAGTGCCCGGGGGGCCCCCTCGTTCTTC.